There are a few counts of the clone carrying this TCR beta chain. Antigen specificity is unknown. cDNA synthesis used the whole RNA isolate, giving expressed TCRB sequences. The table came from immunoSEQ multiplex PCR; TCRdb's copy has only in-frame clones and leaves some out. The sample includes 300,000 or so clones, 9.3% of them seen just once. The record originates from a study of beta chain features in type 1 diabetes. Study-wide background: Fewer than 110 million sorted cells were examined across all samples. Study-level results: TCRB CDR3s from Type 1 diabetes patients were moderately but significantly shorter in all four CD4+ subsets. Equally in patients and controls, PCR might preferentially amplify shorter templates.

Trimming shortened V by 6 bases and J by 1 base, and 12 bases separated the two germline ends. The CDR3 spans 15 residues. Germline assignment: CDR1 SEHNR and CDR2 FQNEAQ (reference sequence). Using CD45RO/CCR7/CD25/CD127/CD95/CD27, CD4+ naive, central memory, regulatory and stem cell-like memory cells were sorted. This receptor was taken from a man aged 25 to 45 with type 1 diabetes. This chain links TRBV7-9 with TRBJ2-2; possibly TRBD1 for D (6 bases). The specimen was central memory CD4+ T cells from blood. The CDR3 coding sequence is TGTGCCAGCAGAAGCGACAGGAAGAACACCGGGGAGCTGTTTTTT. It translates to CASRSDRKNTGELFF.